The clone carrying this T cell receptor beta chain was counted once. Antigen specificity is unknown. The data originate from a study of cytomegalovirus exposure and HLA in healthy donors. Broader study findings: Immune exposure data for these donors was limited to CMV serostatus. A later analysis linked a missense DCLRE1C variant to TCR beta V- and J-gene trimming.

It was with 60 Vbeta and 13 Jbeta primers that the PCR ran. Generated by immunoSEQ multiplex PCR, the TCRdb table keeps only in-frame clones and is missing some. The sample lists around 80,000 clones; over 70% were seen once. This CDR3 contains 15 residues. V lost 2 bases to trimming and J lost 0 bases, with 8 bases between them. Germline assignment: CDR1 MNHNS and CDR2 SASEGT. V and J are TRBV6-1 and TRBJ1-5; no clear D gene. Sequencing was performed on PBMCs. The TCR sequence derives from a man aged 40-49 years in good health and CMV-seropositive. This CDR3 is CASSESTASNQPQHF. The CDR3, as DNA: TGTGCCAGCAGTGAAAGTACAGCTAGCAATCAGCCCCAGCATTTT.